Below are 3 T cell receptor beta chains sequenced from a single sample in a study of blood T cell repertoires in COVID-19. Assay used: immunoSEQ multiplex PCR; TCRdb lists only in-frame clones, some missing. The sample carries under 200,000 clones, about 80% recorded once. Sequenced sample: peripheral blood. These receptors came from an elderly woman with acute or convalescent COVID-19.

In this sample, this clone turned up once. One end of the junction varies from germline; a read error may be responsible. The J gene is TRBJ2-7, the V gene TRBV5-1; TRBD1 matches at 10 bases. The CDR3 contains 15 residues. Germline V lookup: CDR1 SGHRS, CDR2 YFSETQ. CDR3 sequence reads: CASSLEGQGFHEQYF. DNA for the CDR3: TGCGCCAGCAGTTTGGAGGGACAGGGGTTTCACGAGCAGTACTTC.

V and J are TRBV7-9 and TRBJ1-2; D might be TRBD1 (5 bases). CDR1 and CDR2 (germline): SEHNR, FQNEAQ (reference sequence). The CDR3 covers 17 residues. Trimming stripped 5 bases from V and 8 bases from J, with 27 bases between. CDR3 loop: CASSLRGSGPGVWGYTF. The CDR3 DNA is TGTGCCAGCAGCCTAAGGGGCTCAGGGCCGGGTGTATGGGGCTACACCTTC.

This chain uses TRBV28 with TRBJ1-2, with 9 bases matching TRBD1. The CDR3 consists of 15 residues. V shed 5 bases, J shed 6 bases, and the junction held 10 bases outside the gene matches. CDR1 and CDR2 (germline): MDHEN, SYDVKM. CDR3 coding DNA: TGTGCCAGCAGTCCCCCCGGGACAGGGCGGGATGGCTACACCTTC. Translating it yields CASSPPGTGRDGYTF.